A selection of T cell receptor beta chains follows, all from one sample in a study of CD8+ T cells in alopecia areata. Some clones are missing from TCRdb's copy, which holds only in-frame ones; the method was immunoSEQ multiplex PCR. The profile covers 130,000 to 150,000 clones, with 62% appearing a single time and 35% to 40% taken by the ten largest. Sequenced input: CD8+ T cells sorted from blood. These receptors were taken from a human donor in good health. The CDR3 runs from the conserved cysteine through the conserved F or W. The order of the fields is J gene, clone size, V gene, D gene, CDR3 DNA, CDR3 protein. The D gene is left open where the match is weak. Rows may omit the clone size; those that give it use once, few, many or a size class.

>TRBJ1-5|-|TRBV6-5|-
TGTGCCAGCAGTTACTCTTGGAGACAGCCCCAGCATTTT
CASSYSWRQPQHF
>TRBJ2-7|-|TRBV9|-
TGTGCCAGCAGCGTAGGGAGGGGGCTAACCCCTTACGAGCAGTACTTC
CASSVGRGLTPYEQYF
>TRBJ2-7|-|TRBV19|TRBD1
TGTGCCAGCGGACAGGGGATAGGAGAGCAGTACTTC
CASGQGIGEQYF
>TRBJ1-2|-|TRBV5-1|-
TGCGCCAGCAGCCCGGCGGGACCCACACCCTATGGCTACACCTTC
CASSPAGPTPYGYTF
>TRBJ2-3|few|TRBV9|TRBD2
TGTGCCAGCAGCTCGACTAGCGGGTCCACAGATACGCAGTATTTT
CASSSTSGSTDTQYF
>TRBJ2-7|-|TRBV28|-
TGTGCCAGCAGTTTAACTGTCGGACAATCGAGCTCCTACGAGCAGTACTTC
CASSLTVGQSSSYEQYF
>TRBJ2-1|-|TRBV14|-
TGTGCCAGCAGTCACTTTACAGGGACCCTTACCTACAATGAGCAGTTCTTC
CASSHFTGTLTYNEQFF
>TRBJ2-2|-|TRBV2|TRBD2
TGTGCCAGCGGGGTAGCGGGAGGGGGCAGCACCGGGGAGCTGTTTTTT
CASGVAGGGSTGELFF
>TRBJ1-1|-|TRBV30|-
TGTGCCTGGACGCGGTTTACGAACACTGAAGCTTTCTTT
CAWTRFTNTEAFF
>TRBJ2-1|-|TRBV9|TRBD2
TGTGCCAGCAGCTCCTCGGGACTAGCCGATGAGCAGTTCTTC
CASSSSGLADEQFF
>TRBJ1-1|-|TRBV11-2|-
TGTGCCAGCAGCTTAGGGGCCGGCAGTGGGAGGTTCACTGAAGCTTTCTTT
CASSLGAGSGRFTEAFF
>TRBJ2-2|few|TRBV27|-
TGTGCCAGCAGTTTATCTACGGCCGGGGAGCTGTTTTTT
CASSLSTAGELFF
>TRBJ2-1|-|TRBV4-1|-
TGCGCCAGCAGCCATACTACCGGCTCCTACAATGAGCAGTTCTTC
CASSHTTGSYNEQFF
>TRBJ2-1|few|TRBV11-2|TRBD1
TGTGCCAGCAGCTTAGAGGGACAGGGACTTTTTCCCGTAAATGAGCAGTTCTTC
CASSLEGQGLFPVNEQFF
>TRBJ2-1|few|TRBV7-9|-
TGTGCCAGCAGCCGAGACCAGAGAAATGAGCAGTTCTTC
CASSRDQRNEQFF
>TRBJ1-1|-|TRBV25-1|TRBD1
TGTGCCAGCAGTATAGGGGGCCCGCCGTTTGAAGAAGCTTTCTTT
CASSIGGPPFEEAFF
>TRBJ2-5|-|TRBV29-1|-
TGCAGCGTTGTTGGCCAAACGACTGAAGAGACCCAGTACTTC
CSVVGQTTEETQYF
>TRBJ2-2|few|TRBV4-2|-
TGTGCCAGCAGCCAAGAGATCCCGGGGCGCGGCGGGGAGCTGTTTTTT
CASSQEIPGRGGELFF
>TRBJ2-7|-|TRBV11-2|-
TGTGCCAGCAGCTTAGGCAGAACCTACGAGCAGTACTTC
CASSLGRTYEQYF
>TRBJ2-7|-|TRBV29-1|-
TGCAGCGTTGAAGGGGCAGGGAGCTCCTACGAGCAGTACTTC
CSVEGAGSSYEQYF
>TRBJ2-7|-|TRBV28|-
TGTGCCAGCCGCGAAGGGGGGACCTACGAGCAGTACTTC
CASREGGTYEQYF
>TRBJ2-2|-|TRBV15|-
TGTGCCACCAGCCCTGGTATGGGGAACACCGGGGAGCTGTTTTTT
CATSPGMGNTGELFF
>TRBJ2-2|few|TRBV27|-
TGTGCCAGCAGTCAGTCAGCGGGCCGGACCGGGGAGCTGTTTTTT
CASSQSAGRTGELFF
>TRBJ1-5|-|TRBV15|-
TGTGCCACCAGCAGAGAAGGGCAGGGAGGCAATCAGCCCCAGCATTTT
CATSREGQGGNQPQHF
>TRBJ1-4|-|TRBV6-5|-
TGTGCCAGCAGTTTTCTCGCAACTAATGAAAAACTGTTTTTT
CASSFLATNEKLFF
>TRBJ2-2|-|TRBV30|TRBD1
TGTGCCTGTGAGGGGGCCGCGACCGGGGAGCTGTTTTTT
CACEGAATGELFF
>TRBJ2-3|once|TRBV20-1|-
TGCAGTGCTAGGGGTTTGGATACGCAGTATTTT
CSARGLDTQYF
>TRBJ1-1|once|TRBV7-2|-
TGTGCCAGCAGCTACTGGGAAGGCACTGAAGCTTTCTTT
CASSYWEGTEAFF
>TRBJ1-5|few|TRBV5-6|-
TGTGCCAGCAGCTTGGGGGGATTTAGCAATCAGCCCCAGCATTTT
CASSLGGFSNQPQHF
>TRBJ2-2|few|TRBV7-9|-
TGTGCCAGCAGCTCCCTCCGGCAGGAGACTCACACCGGGGAGCTGTTTTTT
CASSSLRQETHTGELFF
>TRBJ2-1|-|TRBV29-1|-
TGCAGCGTTGATGGGGTTGTCGGCAATGAGCAGTTCTTC
CSVDGVVGNEQFF
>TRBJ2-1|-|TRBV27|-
TGTGCCAGCAGTTGGCGGGATGGGGACAATGAGCAGTTCTTC
CASSWRDGDNEQFF
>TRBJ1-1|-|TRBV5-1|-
TGCGCCAGCAGCTTGGGAGGGGGCACTGAAGCTTTCTTT
CASSLGGGTEAFF
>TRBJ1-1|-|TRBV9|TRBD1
TGTGCCAGCAGCGTTGGGACAGCCACTGAAGCTTTCTTT
CASSVGTATEAFF
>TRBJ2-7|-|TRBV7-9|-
TGTGCCAGCAGCTTCGTCCAATACGAGCAGTACTTC
CASSFVQYEQYF
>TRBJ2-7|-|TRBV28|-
TGTGCCAGCAGCCGATGGGACATCCAGACGTACTTC
CASSRWDIQTYF
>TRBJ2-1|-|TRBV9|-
TGTGCCAGCAGCGTAGATGGGGGGCCGAGTGAGCAGTTCTTC
CASSVDGGPSEQFF
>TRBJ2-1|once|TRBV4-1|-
TGCGCCAGCCGGAGACTTAGCGGAAGCTCCTACAATGAGCAGTTCTTC
CASRRLSGSSYNEQFF
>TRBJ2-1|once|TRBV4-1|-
TGCGCCAGCAGTCCAGATGGACATAACGATGAGCAGTTCTTC
CASSPDGHNDEQFF
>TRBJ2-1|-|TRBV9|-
TGTGCCAGCAGCGTCTTGACGACGTCCTACAATGAGCAGTTCTTC
CASSVLTTSYNEQFF
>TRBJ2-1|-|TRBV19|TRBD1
TGTGCCAGTAGTTTTACAGGGGATGAGCAGTTCTTC
CASSFTGDEQFF
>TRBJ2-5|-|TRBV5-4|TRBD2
TGTGCCAGCAGCGACTTGGCGGGAGGAAGTCAAGAGACCCAGTACTTC
CASSDLAGGSQETQYF
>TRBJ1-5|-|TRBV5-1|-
TGCGCCAGCAGCTTGGCCAGCAATCAGCCCCAGCATTTT
CASSLASNQPQHF
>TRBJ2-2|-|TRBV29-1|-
TGCAGCGTTCCAGCGAACACCGGGGAGCTGTTTTTT
CSVPANTGELFF
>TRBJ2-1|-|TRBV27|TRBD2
TGTGCCAGCAGTATCCCCGGGACTAGCGCAAATGAGCAGTTCTTC
CASSIPGTSANEQFF